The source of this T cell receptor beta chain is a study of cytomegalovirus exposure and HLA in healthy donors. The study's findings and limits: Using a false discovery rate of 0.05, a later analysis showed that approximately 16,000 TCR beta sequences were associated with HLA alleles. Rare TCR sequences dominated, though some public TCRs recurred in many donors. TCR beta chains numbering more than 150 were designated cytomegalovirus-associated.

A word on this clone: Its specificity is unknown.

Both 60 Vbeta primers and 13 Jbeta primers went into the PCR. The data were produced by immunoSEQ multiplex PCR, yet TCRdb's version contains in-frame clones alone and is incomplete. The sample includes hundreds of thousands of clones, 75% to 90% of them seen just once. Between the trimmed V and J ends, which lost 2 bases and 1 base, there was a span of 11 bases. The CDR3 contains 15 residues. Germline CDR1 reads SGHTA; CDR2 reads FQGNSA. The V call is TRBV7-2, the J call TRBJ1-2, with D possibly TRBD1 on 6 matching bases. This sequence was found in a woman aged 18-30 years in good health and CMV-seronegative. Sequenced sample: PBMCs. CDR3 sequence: CASSLQGQLNYGYTF. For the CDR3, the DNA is TGTGCCAGCAGCTTACAGGGGCAGCTTAACTATGGCTACACCTTC.